This T cell receptor (beta chain) is from a study of blood T cell repertoires in COVID-19. At the level of the study: The study drew acute and convalescent COVID-19 samples from the United States, Italy and Spain. PBMCs, B-cell-depleted T cells, or T cells were the source of the cDNA or gDNA that made up the material.

V was cut by 4 bases and J by 5 bases, with 16 bases left in between. Germline V gene lookup returns CDR1 SGHNT and CDR2 YYREEE (reference sequence). CDR3 length: 14 amino acids. Seattle's enrolled individuals joined amid active infection and were then monitored longitudinally. In the original workflow: Cell counts per sample came from amplifying reference gene primers. Generated by immunoSEQ multiplex PCR, the TCRdb table keeps only in-frame clones and is missing some. The V and J calls and the clone size are those of that table, but D and trimming were determined from the DNA. The profile covers 250,000 to 300,000 clones, with roughly nine tenths appearing a single time and over 2% taken by the ten largest.

The sequence was obtained from a woman aged 25 to 39 with COVID-19, enrolled during active disease. The specimen was peripheral blood. The V and J genes are TRBV5-4 and TRBJ2-7; D uncertain. The CDR3 protein is CASSPRVNVHEQYF. Here the CDR3 DNA reads TGTGCCAGCAGCCCTCGGGTTAACGTCCACGAGCAGTACTTC.